The clone carrying this T cell receptor beta chain was counted many times. What it binds is unknown. Each donor's blood draw was around 10 milliliters of peripheral blood. This sample stems from a study of blood T cells in healthy people across ages. With a J-beta primer mix and a sample-barcoded 5' primer, a second PCR ran about 7 to 11 cycles. The template-switch adaptor, which had 12 random nucleotides, put a tag on each cDNA molecule. Sequencing recovered at least 2.5 million CDR3-containing paired-end reads from each sample. TCRdb fed the 5' RACE reads into MiXCR, producing one record per CDR3 protein. The sample includes hundreds of thousands of distinct CDR3 sequences, less than 35% of them seen just once. Study-wide results and limits: Age showed a roughly linear inverse relationship with TCR beta diversity per million T cells.

This sequence was found in a woman over 75 in good health. The sample consisted of blood.

CDR3: CSVGSGSVGELFF. DNA for the CDR3: TGCAGCGTTGGTTCAGGGTCCGTCGGGGAGCTGTTTTTT. This chain connects TRBV29-1 to TRBJ2-2, with D possibly matching TRBD1 (5 bases). Looked up from germline, CDR1 is SQVTM and CDR2 is ANQGSEA. This CDR3 has 13 amino acids. Trimming removed 4 bases from V and 7 bases from J, with 13 bases in between.